This T cell receptor (beta chain) was captured by sequencing in a study of T cell changes during pregnancy in multiple sclerosis. There are 14 residues in the CDR3. CDR1 is SNHLY, CDR2 FYNNEI, per germline. V shed 4 bases and J shed 3 bases, with 12 bases lying between them. Clones were sequenced by immunoSEQ multiplex PCR, and TCRdb holds only the in-frame ones, with some missing. The sample shows 58,000 or so clones, roughly nine tenths of them seen only once. The chain recombines TRBV2 with TRBJ1-1; D call uncertain. The TCR sequence derives from a female donor with multiple sclerosis, enrolled in a pregnancy study. The source material was CD4+ T cells from peripheral blood mononuclear cells, sampled in the third trimester of pregnancy. This CDR3 reads CASSVGGGYTEAFF. The CDR3 nucleotides are TGTGCCAGCAGTGTAGGAGGAGGTTACACTGAAGCTTTCTTT.